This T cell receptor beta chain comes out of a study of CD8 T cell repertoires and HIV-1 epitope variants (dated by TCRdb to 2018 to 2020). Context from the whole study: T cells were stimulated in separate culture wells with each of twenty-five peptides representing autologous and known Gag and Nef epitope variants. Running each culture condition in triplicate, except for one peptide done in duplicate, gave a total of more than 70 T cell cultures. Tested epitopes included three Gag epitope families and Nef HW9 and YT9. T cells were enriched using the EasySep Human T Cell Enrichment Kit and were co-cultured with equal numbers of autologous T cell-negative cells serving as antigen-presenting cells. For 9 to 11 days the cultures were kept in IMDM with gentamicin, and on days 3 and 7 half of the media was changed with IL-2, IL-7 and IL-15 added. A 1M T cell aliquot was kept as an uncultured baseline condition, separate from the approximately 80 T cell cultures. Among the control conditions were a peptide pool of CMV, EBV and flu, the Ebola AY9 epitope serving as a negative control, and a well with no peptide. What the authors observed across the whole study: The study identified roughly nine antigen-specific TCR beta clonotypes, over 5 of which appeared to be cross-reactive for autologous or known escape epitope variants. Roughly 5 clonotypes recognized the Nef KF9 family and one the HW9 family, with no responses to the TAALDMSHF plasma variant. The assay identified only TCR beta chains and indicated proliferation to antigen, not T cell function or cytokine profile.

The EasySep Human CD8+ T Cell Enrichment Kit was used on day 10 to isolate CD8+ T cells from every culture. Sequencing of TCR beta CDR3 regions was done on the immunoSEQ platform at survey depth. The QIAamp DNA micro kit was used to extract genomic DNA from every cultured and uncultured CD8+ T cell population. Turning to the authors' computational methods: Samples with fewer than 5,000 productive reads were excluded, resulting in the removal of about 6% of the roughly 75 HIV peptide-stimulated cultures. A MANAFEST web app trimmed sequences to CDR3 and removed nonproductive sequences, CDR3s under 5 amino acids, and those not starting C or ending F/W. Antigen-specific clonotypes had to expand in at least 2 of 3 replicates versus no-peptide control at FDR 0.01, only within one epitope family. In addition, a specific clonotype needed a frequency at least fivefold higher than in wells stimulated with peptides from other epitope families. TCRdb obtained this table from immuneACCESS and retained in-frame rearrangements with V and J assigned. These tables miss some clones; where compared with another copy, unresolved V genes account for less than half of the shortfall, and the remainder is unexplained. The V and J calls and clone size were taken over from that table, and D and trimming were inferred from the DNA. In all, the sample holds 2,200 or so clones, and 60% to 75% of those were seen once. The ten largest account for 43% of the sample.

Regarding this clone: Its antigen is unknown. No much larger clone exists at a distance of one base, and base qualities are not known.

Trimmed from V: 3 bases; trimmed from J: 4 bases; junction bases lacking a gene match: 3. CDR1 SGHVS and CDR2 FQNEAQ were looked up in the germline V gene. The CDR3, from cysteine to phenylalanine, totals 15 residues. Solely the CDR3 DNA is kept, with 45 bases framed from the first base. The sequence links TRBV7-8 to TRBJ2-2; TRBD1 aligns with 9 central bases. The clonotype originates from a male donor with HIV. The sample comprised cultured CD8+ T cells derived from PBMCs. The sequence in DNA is TGTGCCAGCAGCTTGGGGACAGGGCTCACCGGGGAGCTGTTTTTT. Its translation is CASSLGTGLTGELFF.